A single sample gave rise to the 21 T cell receptor beta chains below, sequenced in a study of CD8+CD57+ T cells in acquired aplastic anemia. The study profiled TCR beta VDJ and CDR3 using genomic DNA as template. TCRdb reprocessed the reads with MiXCR, giving one entry per CDR3 protein. The sample lists roughly 250,000 distinct CDR3 sequences; 82% were seen once. All sequencing subjects had displayed CD8+CD57+ cell expansion on flow cytometry. The sample consisted of sorted CD4+, CD8+, or CD8+CD57+ T cells (not recorded which) from PBMCs. All receptors derive from a human donor with aplastic anemia.

A remark on this clonotype: The CDR3 end shows no conserved phenylalanine or tryptophan, and so a read error is likely. It is unclear where the CDR3 begins or ends on the DNA, so no DNA is shown, and the CDR3 is as TCRdb lists it. The J gene is TRBJ2-3, the V gene TRBV2. CDR1 SNHLY and CDR2 FYNNEI come from the germline V gene. 15 amino acids form the CDR3, both terminal residues included. CDR3 amino acids: CASGVGVTDTHTLYP.

This chain joins TRBV7-6 and TRBJ1-5; the D gene is possibly TRBD1 (5 bases). The germline CDR1 and CDR2 sequences are SGHVS and FNYEAQ. The CDR3 covers 15 residues. Trimming stripped 7 bases from V and 16 bases from J, with 29 bases between. CDR3 in DNA: TGTGCCAGCACCCTAGGGAGGGTCCCCCCTGGGGCCAACCATTTT. Its translation: CASTLGRVPPGANHF.

The J gene is TRBJ2-7, the V gene TRBV7-2; TRBD1 might be the D (6 bases). The CDR3 is 13 residues long. Per the germline V gene, CDR1 is SGHTA and CDR2 is FQGNSA. V lost 3 bases and J 6 bases, leaving 12 bases between the germline ends. The CDR3 DNA reads TGTGCCAGCAGCTTCAGCTACAGGGCCGAGCAGTACGTC. Amino acids: CASSFSYRAEQYV.

Details on this clonotype: Germline is not matched at one junction end, which may reflect a read error. J is TRBJ2-3 and V is TRBV9, with TRBD2 identical over 7 bases. Germline loops: CDR1 SGDLS, CDR2 YYNGEE. The CDR3 has 14 amino acids. The chain's CDR3 is CASSVAGGPESLDF. The CDR3 DNA follows: TGTGCCAGCAGCGTAGCGGGAGGTCCGGAGTCTTTGGATTTT.

As regards this clonotype: The CDR3 ends on some other residue instead of the conserved phenylalanine or tryptophan, so this is likely a read error. Because the CDR3's place on the DNA is in doubt, the DNA is left out and the CDR3 is given as listed by TCRdb. V gene TRBV7-9 combines with J gene TRBJ2-1; the D call of TRBD1 is as the table states it, not checked on the DNA. CDR1 and CDR2 (germline): SEHNR, FQNEAQ (reference sequence). Counting both end residues, the CDR3 totals 13 amino acids. The CDR3 loop is CASSVERSGGRDD.

This clonotype has a handful of counts. The chain is built from TRBV7-2 and TRBJ2-3, with D perhaps assigned TRBD1 or TRBD2 (6 bases each). Germline-derived CDR1 and CDR2 are SGHTA and FQGNSA. The CDR3 totals 13 residues. Trimming cost V 8 bases and J 14 bases, with 23 bases left between them. The CDR3: CASGVGGTDKPYF. Here the CDR3 DNA reads TGTGCCAGCGGCGTCGGGGGCACAGATAAGCCGTATTTT. The full variable domain, completed using reference TRBV7-2 and TRBJ2-3, is GAGVSQSPSNKVTEKGKDVELRCDPISGHTALYWYRQSLGQGLEFLIYFQGNSAPDKSGLPSDRFSAERTGGSVSTLTIQRTQQEDSAVYLCASGVGGTDKPYFGPGTRLTVL.

The V and J genes are TRBV11-2 and TRBJ2-7; 7 bases are shared with TRBD1. Germline values: CDR1 SGHAT, CDR2 FQNNGV. The CDR3 length is 15 residues. With V trimmed by 3 bases and J by 3 bases, 8 bases remained unmatched. The CDR3 nucleotides read TGTGCCAGCAGCTTTGAGGGGGCGCCAAACTACGAGCAGTACTTC. Protein: CASSFEGAPNYEQYF.

V and J are TRBV20-1 and TRBJ2-7; D is possibly TRBD2 (6 bases). From germline, CDR1 is DFQATT and CDR2 SNEGSKA (reference sequence). V lost 1 base, J lost 6 bases, and 22 bases lay in between. This CDR3 is 16 amino acids long. The CDR3 region has the DNA TGCAGTGCTAGAGGGGGTCTGACGGGAGATTCGGGCGAGCAGTACTTC. It translates to CSARGGLTGDSGEQYF.

This chain joins TRBV15 and TRBJ2-7; the D gene is possibly TRBD2 (5 bases). This CDR3 has 14 residues. Germline CDR1 and CDR2: LNHNV and YYDKDF (reference sequence). CDR3 sequence (DNA): TGTGCCCCCAGCGGCCGAGCCCTAGCCTACGAGCAGTACGTC. Translating it yields CAPSGRALAYEQYV.

Regarding this clonotype: The junction shows a germline mismatch at one end, possibly a read error. V and J are TRBV25-1 and TRBJ1-6; a weak D match, TRBD1 (5 bases). Per the germline V gene, CDR1 is MGHDK and CDR2 is SYGVNS. The CDR3 contains 14 residues. The CDR3 DNA is TGTCCCAGCAGTGGGCTGGGGGGTAATTCACCCCTCCACTTT. It codes for CPSSGLGGNSPLHF.

Concerning this clonotype itself: One end of the junction does not line up with germline, which may come from a read error. V gene TRBV9 combines with J gene TRBJ2-3; TRBD2 agrees at 10 bases. This CDR3 is 12 amino acids long. The germline V gene has CDR1 SGDLS and CDR2 YYNGEE. CDR3 nucleotide sequence: TGCAGCAGAGCGGGAGGGTCAGATACGCAGTATTTT. Translation: CSRAGGSDTQYF.

The chain employs TRBV3-1 and TRBJ2-5, with unresolved D. Trimming left V 1 base short and J 1 base short, with 13 bases between. The CDR3 covers 16 residues. The germline V gene encodes CDR1 LGHDT and CDR2 YNNKEL (reference sequence). CDR3 residues: CASSQGSLERQETQYF. CDR3 nucleotide sequence: TGTGCCAGCAGCCAAGGGAGTTTGGAGCGCCAAGAGACCCAGTACTTC.

This clonotype was observed a handful of times. V and J are TRBV10-3 and TRBJ2-7; 8 bases align to TRBD2. Germline V gene lookup returns CDR1 ENHRY and CDR2 SYGVKD. The J segment lost 6 bases and the V segment lost 6 bases, leaving 4 bases of the junction unmatched. The CDR3 totals 12 residues. The CDR3 spells CAISGGGPEQYF. The CDR3 DNA follows: TGTGCCATCAGCGGGGGGGGCCCCGAGCAGTACTTC.

The chain links TRBV7-2 to TRBJ2-2; a possible D gene is TRBD2 (6 bases). Trimming left V 0 bases short and J 14 bases short, with 22 bases between. The length of the CDR3 is 16 residues. Germline V gene sequence: CDR1 SGHTA, CDR2 FQGNSA. For the CDR3, the DNA is TGTGCCAGCAGCTTAGCGGGAGGCAGCGATACGCAGGATCTGTTTTTT. This codes for CASSLAGGSDTQDLFF.

As to this clonotype: This CDR3 fails to terminate in the conserved phenylalanine or tryptophan, so it likely reflects a read error. Because the CDR3's place on the DNA is in doubt, the DNA is left out and the CDR3 is given as listed by TCRdb. The chain employs TRBV7-9 and TRBJ2-3; TRBD1, the table's D call, lacks a check against the DNA. Germline-derived CDR1 and CDR2 are SEHNR and FQNEAQ (reference sequence). The CDR3 comprises 13 residues, both ends counted. Here the CDR3 reads CASSVGPGELLFG.

About this clonotype itself: One end of the junction fails to match germline, which may point to a read error. DNA for the CDR3: TGTGCCACCAGCTTTGTGAGCGCCATGAACACCCAGTACTTC. It translates to CATSFVSAMNTQYF. V usage is TRBV7-9 and J usage is TRBJ2-5, with D uncertain. This CDR3 has 14 residues. CDR1 and CDR2 (germline): SEHNR, FQNEAQ (reference sequence). The full variable domain, completed using reference TRBV7-9 and TRBJ2-5, is DTGVSQNPRHKITKRGQNVTFRCDPISEHNRLYWYRQTLGQGPEFLTYFQNEAQLEKSRLLSDRFSAERPKGSFSTLEIQRTEQGDSAMYLCATSFVSAMNTQYFGPGTRLLVL.

This clonotype has just a few counts. The rearrangement uses TRBV13 and TRBJ2-5, with a tentative D call TRBD1 (6 bases). The CDR3 totals 15 residues. V shed 5 bases and J shed 3 bases, with 16 bases lying between them. Germline CDR1 is PRHDT and CDR2 is FYEKMQ (reference sequence). The CDR3 sequence is CASSRAHGTKETQYF. CDR3 nucleotides: TGTGCCAGCAGCCGTGCCCACGGGACAAAAGAGACCCAGTACTTC.

The table lists this clonotype with a count of one. The CDR3 DNA sequence: TGTGCCACCAGCGGCGGGCGGAGGAGCTCTGGGGCCAACGTCCTGACTTTC. As protein: CATSGGRRSSGANVLTF. The chain carries TRBV15 and TRBJ2-6; tentatively, D is TRBD2 (5 bases). CDR3 length: 17 amino acids. The ends were cut back, 5 bases at V and 0 bases at J, with 14 bases in the middle. The germline gives CDR1 LNHNV, CDR2 YYDKDF (reference sequence).

In the case of this clonotype: Because the CDR3's place on the DNA is in doubt, the DNA is left out and the CDR3 is given as listed by TCRdb. V gene TRBV7-3 combines with J gene TRBJ2-5; TRBD1, the table's D call, lacks a check against the DNA. The CDR3 has 12 residues if both end residues are counted. Germline CDR1 SGHTA, CDR2 FQGTGA. CDR3 region: CAGQWARGTQSF.

This clonotype was detected once. This rearrangement joins TRBV5-5 to TRBJ2-2, with D tentatively TRBD1 (5 bases). The CDR3 sequence is 14 residues long. CDR1 SGHKS and CDR2 YYEKEE come from the germline V gene (reference sequence). V was cut by 3 bases and J by 4 bases, with 10 bases left in between. As DNA, the CDR3 is TGTGCCAGCAGCTCCTCGCAGGGCACCGGGGAGCTGTTTTTT. It is translated as CASSSSQGTGELFF. The full variable domain, with the rest looked up from reference TRBV5-5 and TRBJ2-2, is DAGVTQSPTHLIKTRGQQVTLRCSPISGHKSVSWYQQVLGQGPQFIFQYYEKEERGRGNFPDRFSARQFPNYSSELNVNALLLGDSALYLCASSSSQGTGELFFGEGSRLTVL.

Regarding this clonotype: A much larger clone sits a single nucleotide away, making a read error possible. The V and J genes are TRBV27 and TRBJ1-1; D is perhaps TRBD1 (5 bases). CDR1 and CDR2 from the germline V gene are MNHEY and SMNVEV (reference sequence). The CDR3 sequence is 11 residues long. Written as DNA, the CDR3 is TGTGCCAGCAGGCGAGGGACTGAAGCTTCCTTT. This encodes CASRRGTEASF.